A selection of T cell receptor beta chains follows, all from one sample in a study of blood T cells in healthy people across ages. TCRdb fed the 5' RACE reads into MiXCR, producing one record per CDR3 protein. The data hold hundreds of thousands of distinct CDR3 sequences, with roughly 21% observed a single time. The specimen sequenced was blood. The receptors come from a man between 65 and 80 years old in good health. Each CDR3 is given without its conserved first and last residue. Each record gives: V gene, J gene, CDR3 protein.

TRBV20-1	TRBJ2-1	SARPSGPRNEQF
TRBV5-4	TRBJ1-5	ASSIQGAGQPQH
TRBV4-2	TRBJ1-1	ASSSGHQNTEAF
TRBV4-3	TRBJ2-5	ASSLGTSEVETQY
TRBV30	TRBJ1-3	AWSTRRQGSGNTIY
TRBV24-1	TRBJ2-1	ATSDPSGVGTSYNEQF
TRBV5-4	TRBJ1-2	ASSWSPGQSYGYT
TRBV10-3	TRBJ2-2	AISGLAGGPHTGELF
TRBV4-3	TRBJ2-7	ASSQEGSRSYEQY
TRBV6-5	TRBJ1-2	ASSRDRRDGYT
TRBV5-1	TRBJ2-3	ASSLGLAGTRSTDTQY
TRBV7-8	TRBJ2-7	ASSLGWQGMSYEQY
TRBV2	TRBJ1-4	ASSGQGLGEKLF
TRBV6-2/TRBV6-3	-	ASSYSLDSVNEQF
TRBV3-1	-	ASSQAVELPEQY
TRBV5-1	-	ANSLGGTGNQQF
TRBV12-3/TRBV12-4	-	ASSALGQGINEQF
TRBV4-2	TRBJ2-7	ASSQDRTPFEQY
TRBV10-3	TRBJ2-7	ATKDSSGGSYEQY
TRBV7-9	TRBJ2-5	ASRSGVFKETQY
TRBV27	TRBJ2-3	ASRPPGLAISTDTQY
TRBV6-2/TRBV6-3	TRBJ2-3	ASSYSRTSGLDTQY
TRBV10-3	TRBJ2-7	AISVGGVGYEQY
TRBV7-9	TRBJ1-1	ASSLERTGGVAF
TRBV12-3/TRBV12-4	-	AGSFGTGGYEQY
TRBV12-3/TRBV12-4	TRBJ1-1	ASSKIHGYSKTEAF
TRBV6-9	TRBJ2-2	ASSYKRRNTGELF
TRBV3-1	-	ASSHGGGADEQF
TRBV12-3/TRBV12-4	TRBJ2-5	ASRRDPVRQETQY
TRBV29-1	TRBJ2-7	SVAVGQGYSYEQY
TRBV3-1	TRBJ1-6	ASSQGRDGSPLH
TRBV6-5	TRBJ2-5	ASSSTARGALETQY
TRBV21-1	TRBJ2-7	ASSKAPTSGRAETPHEQY
TRBV21-1	-	ASSKANRGQKETQY
TRBV7-2	TRBJ1-2	ASSFGQANYGYT
TRBV6-6	TRBJ2-1	ASRNGGTGEQF
TRBV24-1	TRBJ2-2	ATSQPGANTGELF
TRBV27	TRBJ2-3	ASSYRADTQY
TRBV12-5	TRBJ2-3	ASGLVMAGVDTQY
TRBV4-1	TRBJ2-5	ASSQGKEVQETQY
TRBV9	TRBJ2-2	ASTQGANTGELF
TRBV5-5	TRBJ2-1	ASSLSDFSYNEQF
TRBV29-1	TRBJ2-5	SVAASGRPGTQY
TRBV21-1	-	ASSKRTGGNVGEQF
TRBV5-1	-	ASSLEQGVGNEQF